The rows below give T cell receptor beta chains drawn from one sample of a study of blood T cells in healthy people across ages. MiXCR, run by TCRdb on the 5' RACE reads, gives a single entry per CDR3 protein. The table shows about 900,000 distinct CDR3 sequences, with around 46% occurring only once. The sample taken for sequencing was blood. The source of these receptors is a man younger than 45 in good health. The CDR3 runs from the conserved cysteine through the conserved F or W.

J gene | V gene | CDR3 protein
TRBJ2-7 | TRBV28 | CASSLRGQSDPHEQYF
TRBJ2-7 | TRBV27 | CASRHRANAEQYF
- | TRBV6-5 | CASSRSGTGGGEQYF
TRBJ2-2 | TRBV20-1 | CSATTATLNTGELFF
TRBJ1-1 | TRBV6-2/TRBV6-3 | CASSLHISNTEAFF
TRBJ1-5 | TRBV4-1 | CASSPIAGNQPQHF
TRBJ2-1 | TRBV5-6 | CASSGTGGRYNEQFF
TRBJ2-7 | TRBV5-1 | CASSVDVLSYEQYF
TRBJ1-6 | TRBV13 | CVSSLGQGLPFRSSYNSPLHF
TRBJ1-2 | TRBV19 | CASSILRTGTGIGGYTF
TRBJ1-2 | TRBV3-1 | CASSQVGQSYGYTF
TRBJ1-2 | TRBV10-3 | CAIRPQGTGVEGYTF
TRBJ1-5 | TRBV28 | CASSGGSSSNQPQHF
TRBJ2-1 | TRBV27 | CASSLSPTLGNEQFF
TRBJ2-7 | TRBV29-1 | CSVEGRDREYEQYF
TRBJ1-5 | TRBV21-1 | CASSKGQGDNQPQHF
TRBJ1-5 | TRBV2 | CASSRDRGKGNQPQHF
TRBJ2-7 | TRBV15 | CATSRDPGSYEQYF
- | TRBV7-9 | CASSPGLERYEQYF
TRBJ1-5 | TRBV4-1 | CASSQDPGSSNQPQHF
TRBJ2-3 | TRBV20-1 | CSAAVAKLVGTQYF
TRBJ1-1 | TRBV3-1 | CASSPSTVSTEAFF
TRBJ2-1 | TRBV7-2 | CASSLVLAGGPYPEQFF
TRBJ2-1 | TRBV4-3 | CASSQDLRVHEQFF
TRBJ1-4 | TRBV4-2 | CASSQSGTGGEKLFF
TRBJ1-1 | TRBV20-1 | CSANAAHTEAFF
TRBJ2-1 | TRBV11-3 | CASSLDPRGSYNEQFF
TRBJ1-5 | TRBV29-1 | CSVVTGHSQPQHF
TRBJ1-1 | TRBV10-3 | CAISGSWGAGAEAFF
TRBJ2-7 | TRBV4-3 | CASSPYGGRSYEQYF
TRBJ1-5 | TRBV12-3/TRBV12-4 | CASSFSRGGNQPQHF
TRBJ1-6 | TRBV5-4 | CASSLRTGQRSYNSPLHF
TRBJ2-7 | TRBV12-5 | CASGSSRDSLYF
- | TRBV2 | CASSYQGGYGEQYF
TRBJ1-1 | TRBV20-1 | CSASGQGGRGTEAFF
TRBJ2-1 | TRBV6-1 | CASSDTSRTGDREQFF
TRBJ2-7 | TRBV4-2 | CASSPRIRDRDNYEQYF
TRBJ2-7 | TRBV3-1 | CASSYGTDPWEQYF
TRBJ1-2 | TRBV3-1 | CVSSHENRNYGYTF
TRBJ1-2 | TRBV7-8 | CASSLGVSYAYGYTF